The 32 T cell receptor beta chains given below trace back to one sample, sequenced in a study of OX40 agonist ivuxolimab in advanced cancers. TCRdb keeps only in-frame clones here, not all; method: immunoSEQ multiplex PCR. The sample consists of 28,000 or so clones, about 88% of them appearing once. Here the sequenced sample was CD4+ or CD8+ T cells sorted from blood, taken in a trial of the OX40 agonist ivuxolimab. These receptors came from an adult with an advanced solid tumor such as melanoma, head and neck, liver or kidney cancer.

The chain links TRBV11-3 to TRBJ2-2; D possibly corresponds to TRBD2 (5 bases). Trimming removed 4 bases at V and 4 bases at J, with 16 bases between. The CDR3 contains 16 residues. Germline CDR1 is SGHNT and CDR2 is YENEEA. Here the CDR3 DNA reads TGTGCCAGCAGCTCCTCGGACGGTCGGGGCACCGGGGAGCTGTTTTTT. The encoded protein is CASSSSDGRGTGELFF.

This chain uses TRBV28 with TRBJ1-1; TRBD1 agrees at 7 bases. Germline CDR1 and CDR2: MDHEN and SYDVKM. This CDR3 is 12 amino acids long. V lost 10 bases, J lost 8 bases, and 10 bases stayed unmatched. The CDR3 loop is CATGTVAGEAFF. The CDR3 DNA sequence: TGTGCCACGGGGACAGTTGCCGGGGAAGCTTTCTTT.

The table lists this clone with a count of one. The chain combines TRBV9 with TRBJ2-7, with TRBD2 as a possible D gene (5 bases). Trimming took 4 bases from V and 0 from J, leaving 17 bases between them. The CDR3 is 16 amino acids. Germline CDR1 is SGDLS and CDR2 is YYNGEE. The chain's CDR3 is CASSPPGGEGSYEQYF. CDR3 sequence (DNA): TGTGCCAGCAGCCCCCCCGGCGGCGAGGGCTCCTACGAGCAGTACTTC.

The chain recombines TRBV7-9 with TRBJ2-7; 8 bases map to TRBD2. Germline CDR1 and CDR2: SEHNR and FQNEAQ (reference sequence). V lost 3 bases, J lost 3 bases, and 4 bases stayed unmatched. This CDR3 spans 14 amino acids. The CDR3 nucleotides read TGTGCCAGCAGCTTGGGCGGGGGGCTCTACGAGCAGTACTTC. It is translated as CASSLGGGLYEQYF.

For the CDR3, the DNA is TGTGCCAGCAAGAGACAGGGGGCCGATGGCTACACCTTC. As protein: CASKRQGADGYTF. This chain uses TRBV6-1 with TRBJ1-2, with 10 positions matching TRBD1. This CDR3 contains 13 residues. Trimming cost V 7 bases and J 6 bases; bases outside gene matches: 5. Germline assignment: CDR1 MNHNS and CDR2 SASEGT.

V gene TRBV2 combines with J gene TRBJ2-7; TRBD1 is a possible D gene (7 bases). The V end lost 7 bases, the J end lost 2 bases, and 12 bases lay between the germline ends. This CDR3 contains 13 residues. Germline lookup yields CDR1 SNHLY and CDR2 FYNNEI. The CDR3 DNA reads as TGTGCCAGCAAGGAGGGGGCGCCCTACGAGCAGTACTTC. Translated, it gives CASKEGAPYEQYF.

The chain uses TRBV30 and TRBJ2-7; 8 bases line up with TRBD1. The CDR3 is made up of 15 amino acids. The germline CDR1 and CDR2 sequences are GTSNPN and SVGIG (reference sequence). The J segment lost 0 bases and the V segment lost 3 bases, leaving 7 bases of the junction unmatched. The CDR3 sequence is CAWRRGTGSSYEQYF. In DNA form, the CDR3 reads TGTGCCTGGAGAAGAGGGACAGGTAGCTCCTACGAGCAGTACTTC.

The chain has TRBV5-4 and TRBJ2-7; 11 nucleotides align to TRBD2. Germline V gene lookup returns CDR1 SGHNT and CDR2 YYREEE (reference sequence). The CDR3 spans 14 residues. V lost 4 bases to trimming and J lost 2 bases; unmatched junction nucleotides: 2. CDR3 residues: CASSLTSGAYEQYF. The CDR3, as DNA: TGTGCCAGCAGCCTGACTAGCGGGGCCTACGAGCAGTACTTC.

V usage is TRBV19 and J usage is TRBJ1-1; the D is unclear. The CDR3 contains 15 residues. V was shortened by 7 bases and J by 0 bases, with 15 bases between the two germline ends. Germline-derived CDR1 and CDR2 are LNHDA and SQIVND (reference sequence). CDR3 sequence reads: CASNEGPFMNTEAFF. The CDR3 DNA is TGTGCCAGTAACGAGGGCCCTTTCATGAACACTGAAGCTTTCTTT.

The chain employs TRBV29-1 and TRBJ2-7; D may match TRBD1 or TRBD2 (5 bases each). V gave up 4 bases and J gave up 0 bases, with 10 bases separating them. The germline gives CDR1 SQVTM, CDR2 ANQGSEA. The CDR3 loop spans 13 amino acids. The CDR3 DNA reads as TGCAGCGTTGGGGACGGCTCCTCCTACGAGCAGTACTTC. Encoded protein: CSVGDGSSYEQYF.

This clone was recorded a few times. The chain couples TRBV7-9 to TRBJ2-1, with 8 bases matching TRBD1. Looked up from germline, CDR1 is SEHNR and CDR2 is FQNEAQ (reference sequence). The CDR3 extends over 14 amino acids. V dropped 7 bases and J dropped 10; count of bases not matched to a gene: 12. CDR3 bases: TGTGCCAGCACCGGCCAGCAGGGGGCTGAGGAGCAGTTCTTC. This codes for CASTGQQGAEEQFF.

The rearrangement joins TRBV13 to TRBJ2-7, with TRBD1 identical over 10 bases. Germline V gives CDR1 PRHDT, CDR2 FYEKMQ (reference sequence). CDR3 length: 13 residues. The V and J ends lost 9 bases and 12 bases, in that order; junction bases with no gene match: 14. CDR3: CASLPFGTGEPYF. CDR3 DNA sequence: TGTGCCAGTCTCCCCTTCGGGACAGGGGAACCGTACTTC.

The CDR3 DNA sequence: TGTGCCAGCAGCTCCCGCTACAGGGGAACGGACAATGAGCAGTTCTTC. Its protein is CASSSRYRGTDNEQFF. The V and J genes are TRBV13 and TRBJ2-1; 7 nucleotides match TRBD1. This CDR3 region has 16 residues. The V gene's germline CDR1 is PRHDT and CDR2 FYEKMQ (reference sequence). The junction had 11 bases not matched to a gene; V was cut back by 4 bases and J by 5 bases.

This chain uses TRBV5-6 with TRBJ2-5; D is tentatively TRBD1 or TRBD2 (5 bases each). This CDR3 comprises 14 residues. CDR1 is SGHDT, CDR2 YYEEEE, per germline. The V gene lost 4 bases and the J gene lost 6 bases, with 16 bases spanning the gap. This CDR3 reads CASSGWGFGQTQYF. CDR3 nucleotides: TGTGCCAGCAGCGGTTGGGGGTTCGGCCAGACCCAGTACTTC. Based on the CDR3 plus reference TRBV5-6 and TRBJ2-5, the full variable domain is DAGVTQSPTHLIKTRGQQVTLRCSPKSGHDTVSWYQQALGQGPQFIFQYYEEEERQRGNFPDRFSGHQFPNYSSELNVNALLLGDSALYLCASSGWGFGQTQYFGPGTRLLVL.

This clone occurred once. The V gene is TRBV4-1, the J gene TRBJ2-7; 9 bases fit TRBD1. CDR3 length equals 15 residues. V shed 3 bases and J 7 bases; nucleotides not matched to a gene: 10. CDR1 is MGHRA and CDR2 is YSYEKL in the germline V gene. This CDR3 reads CASSQRGTGHGEQYF. CDR3 nucleotide sequence: TGCGCCAGCAGCCAGCGAGGGACAGGGCATGGGGAGCAGTACTTC.

The rearrangement joins TRBV6-6 to TRBJ1-1; unclear D gene. The CDR3 extends over 13 amino acids. Germline lookup yields CDR1 MNHNY and CDR2 SVGAGI (reference sequence). Between the trimmed V and J ends, which lost 2 bases and 3 bases, there was a span of 7 bases. Here the CDR3 reads CASSYGPYTEAFF. The CDR3 DNA reads TGTGCCAGCAGTTACGGCCCGTACACTGAAGCTTTCTTT.

This chain uses TRBV18 with TRBJ1-1; 7 bases are a match to TRBD1. From germline, CDR1 is KGHSH and CDR2 LQKENI. This CDR3 is 13 amino acids long. J lost 8 bases, V lost 6 bases, and 9 bases had no gene match. CDR3 amino acids: CASSRDSPWEAFF. Here the CDR3 DNA reads TGTGCCAGCTCCCGGGACAGCCCTTGGGAAGCTTTCTTT. Variable domain in full (rest from reference TRBV18 and TRBJ1-1): NAGVMQNPRHLVRRRGQEARLRCSPMKGHSHVYWYRQLPEEGLKFMVYLQKENIIDESGMPKERFSAEFPKEGPSILRIQQVVRGDSAAYFCASSRDSPWEAFFGQGTRLTVV.

J is TRBJ2-3 and V is TRBV6-4; 9 bases are a match to TRBD1. The CDR3 loop spans 14 amino acids. J was trimmed by 4 bases and V by 4 bases; bases with no gene match: 3. Germline CDR1 MRHNA, CDR2 SNTAGT. CDR3 residues: CASSARTGADTQYF. In DNA form, the CDR3 reads TGTGCCAGCAGTGCCCGGACAGGGGCAGATACGCAGTATTTT.

V usage is TRBV11-3 and J usage is TRBJ2-2, with D possibly TRBD2 on 6 matching bases. Trimming stripped 4 bases from V and 3 bases from J, with 15 bases between. CDR1 is SGHNT, CDR2 YENEEA, per germline. The length of the CDR3 is 16 residues. CDR3 DNA: TGTGCCAGCAGCTCCCGAAGAGGGGAGGACACCGGGGAGCTGTTTTTT. As protein: CASSSRRGEDTGELFF.

The V gene is TRBV6-6, the J gene TRBJ1-1; D is possibly TRBD1 (6 bases). CDR1 and CDR2 (germline): MNHNY, SVGAGI (reference sequence). The CDR3 consists of 13 residues. V dropped 8 bases and J dropped 0 bases, with 10 bases sitting between them. DNA for the CDR3: TGTGCCAGCGTCGACAGGCTGAACACTGAAGCTTTCTTT. This gives the protein CASVDRLNTEAFF.

The chain has TRBV5-1 and TRBJ2-2, with 8 nucleotides matching TRBD1. Trimming at V came to 1 base and at J to 6 bases, leaving 5 bases not matched to a gene. This CDR3 is 15 amino acids long. In germline, CDR1 is SGHRS, CDR2 YFSETQ. Written as DNA, the CDR3 is TGCGCCAGCAGCTTGTTTACAGGGGGTGCCGGGGAGCTGTTTTTT. This gives the protein CASSLFTGGAGELFF.

The rearrangement uses TRBV4-1 and TRBJ2-7; D might be TRBD2 (6 bases). The CDR3 covers 15 residues. CDR1 is MGHRA, CDR2 YSYEKL, per germline. The V end lost 3 bases, the J end lost 0 bases, and 12 bases lay between the germline ends. The CDR3 protein is CASSHRDFSSYEQYF. In DNA, the CDR3 is TGCGCCAGCAGCCACAGGGACTTTTCCTCCTACGAGCAGTACTTC.

The chain joins TRBV11-2 to TRBJ1-1, with a weak D call TRBD1 (5 bases). The germline V and J ends were trimmed by 4 bases and 1 base, with 16 bases remaining between them. The CDR3 is made up of 16 amino acids. CDR1 is SGHAT, CDR2 FQNNGV, per germline. This CDR3 is CASSSHPRDPNTEAFF. The CDR3, as DNA: TGTGCCAGCAGCTCCCACCCCAGGGACCCGAACACTGAAGCTTTCTTT.

The rearrangement links TRBV19 to TRBJ2-5; tentative D call: TRBD1 (5 bases). Trimming stripped 0 bases from V and 8 bases from J, with 13 bases between. The length of the CDR3 is 14 residues. CDR1 is LNHDA, CDR2 SQIVND, per germline (reference sequence). CDR3: CASSIDYSGNTQYF. CDR3 bases: TGTGCCAGTAGTATAGATTACTCAGGGAATACCCAGTACTTC.

This clone was seen more than once but under ten times. At one of its ends the junction is not consistent with the germline gene, which may arise from a read error. J is TRBJ1-2 and V is TRBV5-6; unclear D gene. The CDR3 totals 14 residues. Germline lookup yields CDR1 SGHDT and CDR2 YYEEEE. The chain's CDR3 is CASSFKVGERAPSF. In DNA, the CDR3 is TGTGCCAGCAGCTTTAAGGTTGGGGAACGGGCCCCCTCCTTC.

This chain uses TRBV19 with TRBJ2-7; 8 nucleotides line up with TRBD2. The CDR3 loop spans 16 amino acids. From germline, CDR1 is LNHDA and CDR2 SQIVND (reference sequence). J lost 3 bases, V lost 7 bases, and 14 bases had no gene match. The CDR3 bases are TGTGCCAGTACCCCGGGTAGTAGCGGGGCGTACTACGAGCAGTACTTC. Translated: CASTPGSSGAYYEQYF.

The chain uses TRBV7-9 and TRBJ1-1; a weak D match, TRBD1 (6 bases). The CDR3 extends over 14 amino acids. Trimming stripped 1 base from V and 8 bases from J, with 14 bases between. The V gene's germline CDR1 is SEHNR and CDR2 FQNEAQ (reference sequence). The CDR3 DNA reads TGTGCCAGCAGCTTAGGGCAGGGGCTGCGAGAAGCTTTCTTT. It is translated as CASSLGQGLREAFF.

V usage is TRBV28 and J usage is TRBJ2-7; TRBD2 matches at 7 bases. The germline gives CDR1 MDHEN, CDR2 SYDVKM. V dropped 7 bases and J dropped 3; count of bases not matched to a gene: 12. CDR3 size: 15 residues. The CDR3 DNA is TGTGCCAGCACCCCTGGGGCGGGAGACCACTACGAGCAGTACTTC. This sequence encodes CASTPGAGDHYEQYF.

This chain uses TRBV27 with TRBJ2-5; 9 nucleotides agree with TRBD1. The J call is doubtful: the DNA matches TRBJ2-7 better. There are 16 residues in the CDR3. Germline V gene data show CDR1 as MNHEY and CDR2 as SMNVEV (reference sequence). The CDR3 DNA sequence: TGTGCCAGCAGTTCGAACAGGGGGCGACTAACCTACGAGCAGTACTTC. It yields the protein CASSSNRGRLTYEQYF.

The chain employs TRBV29-1 and TRBJ2-5; D is unclear. Between the trimmed V and J ends, which lost 0 bases and 1 base, there was a span of 18 bases. This CDR3 contains 17 residues. CDR1 and CDR2 (germline): SQVTM, ANQGSEA. The CDR3 DNA reads as TGCAGCGTTGAAGACTATCCTCCGGGCACTATCCAAGAGACCCAGTACTTC. Translating it yields CSVEDYPPGTIQETQYF.

The V gene is TRBV28, the J gene TRBJ2-1; weak D call: TRBD1 (5 bases). The CDR3 length is 11 residues. CDR1 and CDR2 from the germline V gene are MDHEN and SYDVKM. The germline V and J ends were trimmed by 8 bases and 8 bases, with 10 bases remaining between them. CDR3 residues: CASEGAHEQFF. CDR3 coding DNA: TGTGCCAGCGAAGGGGCCCATGAGCAGTTCTTC.

The V call is TRBV2, the J call TRBJ2-1; possibly TRBD1 or TRBD2 for D (5 bases each). The CDR3 covers 18 residues. Germline assignment: CDR1 SNHLY and CDR2 FYNNEI. Trimming pared 10 bases from V and 7 bases from J, leaving 32 bases between. The CDR3, as DNA: TGTGCCAACACGGCTCTCCGCGCCGCCCTCGAGGGGTGGAATGAGCAGTTCTTC. It translates to CANTALRAALEGWNEQFF.